The present TCR beta chain was sequenced within a study of CD8 T cells in ankylosing spondylitis. Study-wide results and caveats: Within ankylosing spondylitis blood, a TCR beta motif made up of eight highly homologous variants appeared to be characteristic.

Each CDR3 protein is one row after TCRdb ran MiXCR on the 5' RACE reads. The sample includes a few hundred thousand distinct CDR3 sequences, about 13% of them seen just once. This clonotype has only a few counts. Its antigen remains unknown. Germline trimming cut 1 base from V and 5 bases from J; bases unmatched to any gene: 18. This CDR3 is 20 amino acids long. Germline V gene data show CDR1 as SGHVS and CDR2 as FQNEAQ. Sample: blood, either unsorted or a sorted T cell fraction (not recorded which). The J gene is TRBJ2-7, the V gene TRBV7-8, with 12 positions matching TRBD1. The source is a male donor with ankylosing spondylitis. CDR3 amino acids: CASSLVHRDRGLRGGNEQYF. CDR3 DNA: TGTGCCAGCAGCTTAGTTCATCGGGACAGGGGGCTGAGGGGAGGCAACGAGCAGTACTTC.